This TCR beta chain derives from a study of pediatric ulcerative colitis. For this clone: Other DNA variants within this sample encode the same CDR3.

The method was immunoSEQ multiplex PCR; TCRdb's version includes in-frame clones alone and lacks a portion of them. The sample contains some 25,000 clones, approximately 71% of which appear only once. Rectal tissue came from one to two pinch biopsies taken at colonoscopy. Germline V gene lookup returns CDR1 SGHVS and CDR2 FQNEAQ. There are 13 residues in the CDR3. The V end was cut by 5 bases, the J end by 3 bases, with 10 bases between. The sample was gut tissue. V gene TRBV7-8 combines with J gene TRBJ2-5; D might be TRBD2 (5 bases). This TCR was recovered from a boy aged 5-17 years with severe ulcerative colitis. DNA of the CDR3: TGTGCCAGCAGCCTGGACTCGAAAGAGACCCAGTACTTC. Translated, it gives CASSLDSKETQYF.